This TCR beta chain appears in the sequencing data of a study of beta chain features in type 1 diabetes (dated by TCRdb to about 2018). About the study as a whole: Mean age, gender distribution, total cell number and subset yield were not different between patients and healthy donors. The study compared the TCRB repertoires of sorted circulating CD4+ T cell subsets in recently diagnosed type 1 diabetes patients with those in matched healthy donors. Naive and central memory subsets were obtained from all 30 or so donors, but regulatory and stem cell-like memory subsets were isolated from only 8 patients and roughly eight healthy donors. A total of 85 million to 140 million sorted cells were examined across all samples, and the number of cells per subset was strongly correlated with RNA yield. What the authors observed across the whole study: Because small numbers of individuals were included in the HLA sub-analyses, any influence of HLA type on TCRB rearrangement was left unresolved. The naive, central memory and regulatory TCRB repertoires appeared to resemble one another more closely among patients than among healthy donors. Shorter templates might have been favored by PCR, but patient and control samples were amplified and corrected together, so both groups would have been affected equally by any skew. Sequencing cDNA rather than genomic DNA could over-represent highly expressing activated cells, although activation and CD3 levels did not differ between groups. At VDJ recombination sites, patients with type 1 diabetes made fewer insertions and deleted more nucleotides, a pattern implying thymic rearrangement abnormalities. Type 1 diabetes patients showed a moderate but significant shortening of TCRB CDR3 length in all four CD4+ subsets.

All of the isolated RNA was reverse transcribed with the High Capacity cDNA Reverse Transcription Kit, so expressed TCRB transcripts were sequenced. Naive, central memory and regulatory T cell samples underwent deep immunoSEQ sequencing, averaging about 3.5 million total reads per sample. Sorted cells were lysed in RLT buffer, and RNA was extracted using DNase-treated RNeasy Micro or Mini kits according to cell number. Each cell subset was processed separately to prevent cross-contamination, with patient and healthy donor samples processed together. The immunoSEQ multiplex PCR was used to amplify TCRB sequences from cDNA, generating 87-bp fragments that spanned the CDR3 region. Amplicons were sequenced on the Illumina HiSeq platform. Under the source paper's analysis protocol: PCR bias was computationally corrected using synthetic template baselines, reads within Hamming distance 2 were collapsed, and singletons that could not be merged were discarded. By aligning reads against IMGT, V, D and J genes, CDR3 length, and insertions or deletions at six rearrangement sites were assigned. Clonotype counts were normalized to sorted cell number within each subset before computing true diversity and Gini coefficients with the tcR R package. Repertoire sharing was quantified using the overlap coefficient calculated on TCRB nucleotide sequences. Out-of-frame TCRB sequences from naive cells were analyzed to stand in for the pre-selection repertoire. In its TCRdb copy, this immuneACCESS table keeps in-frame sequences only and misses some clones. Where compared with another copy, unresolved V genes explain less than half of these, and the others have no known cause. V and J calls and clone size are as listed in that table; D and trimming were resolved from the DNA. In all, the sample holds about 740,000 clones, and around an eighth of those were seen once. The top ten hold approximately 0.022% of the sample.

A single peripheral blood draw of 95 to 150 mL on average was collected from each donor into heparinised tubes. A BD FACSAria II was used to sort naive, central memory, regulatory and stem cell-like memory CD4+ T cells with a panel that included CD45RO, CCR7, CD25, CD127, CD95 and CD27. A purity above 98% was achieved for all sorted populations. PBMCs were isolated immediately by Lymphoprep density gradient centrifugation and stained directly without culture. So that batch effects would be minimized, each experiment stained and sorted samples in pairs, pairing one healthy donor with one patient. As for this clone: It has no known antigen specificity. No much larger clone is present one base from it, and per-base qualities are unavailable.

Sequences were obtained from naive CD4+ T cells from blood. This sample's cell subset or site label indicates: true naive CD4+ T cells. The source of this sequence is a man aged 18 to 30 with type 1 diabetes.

The DNA is TGTGCCAGCAGCTCGGGGGGATCCGCCGGGGAGCTGTTTTTT. Translated, this is CASSSGGSAGELFF. The chain couples TRBV28 to TRBJ2-2, and 7 bases in between align with TRBD2. Including the terminal cysteine and phenylalanine, the CDR3 comprises 14 residues. Solely the CDR3 DNA is kept, with 42 bases framed from the first base. CDR1 and CDR2 are drawn from the germline V gene: MDHEN, SYDVKM. After removal of 6 bases from V and 6 bases from J, the junction retains 7 bases not matched to a gene. The full variable domain, with segments outside the CDR3 supplied by the reference TRBV28 and TRBJ2-2 proteins, appears as DVKVTQSSRYLVKRTGEKVFLECVQDMDHENMFWYRQDPGLGLRLIYFSYDVKMKEKGDIPEGYSVSREKKERFSLILESASTNQTSMYLCASSSGGSAGELFFGEGSRLTVL.